Sequencing of this T cell receptor (beta chain) was carried out in a study of shared T cell receptors in the human thymus. The V gene end was trimmed by 1 base and the J gene end by 3 bases; junction bases not matched to a gene: 14. The CDR3 loop spans 19 amino acids. CDR1 KGHSY and CDR2 FQNENV come from the germline V gene. Using immunoSEQ multiplex PCR, the repertoire was profiled, and TCRdb retains in-frame clones only, with some absent. This sample has hundreds of thousands of clones; 85% to 90% occur once, and the top ten carry roughly 0.0097%. These data were also reused for a study on human thymus T cells. That work contributes: Infants served as donors; they were healthy and Finnish and were having corrective surgery for congenital heart defects. Corrective heart surgery yielded resections, and these provided the thymus tissue. Thymic and blood repertoires appeared to carry a bias in their V and J gene usage.

The sequence was obtained from a boy younger than two with a congenital heart defect. The chain employs TRBV16 and TRBJ2-1; the match to TRBD1 covers 8 bases. The specimen was thymocytes. CDR3 coding DNA: TGTGCCAGCAGCCAATACCCAGGGGGCTCTGGAGTTGACTACAATGAGCAGTTCTTC. This sequence encodes CASSQYPGGSGVDYNEQFF. Supplemented by reference TRBV16 and TRBJ2-1, the full variable domain reads GEEVAQTPKHLVRGEGQKAKLYCAPIKGHSYVFWYQQVLKNEFKFLISFQNENVFDETGMPKERFSAKCLPNSPCSLEIQATKLEDSAVYFCASSQYPGGSGVDYNEQFFGPGTRLTVL.